These T cell receptor beta chains were read from a single sample in a study of Ad26.COV2.S vaccination and SARS-CoV-2 variants. Sequencing used immunoSEQ multiplex PCR; TCRdb keeps in-frame clones, though not all of them. The repertoire includes around 250,000 clones, around 90% of them detected once, and about 2.8% sits in the top ten. Material: peripheral blood, obtained in a trial of Ad26.COV2.S vaccine versus placebo. The receptors stem from a person aged 18-65 years who received the Ad26.COV2.S COVID-19 vaccine or a placebo. Each CDR3 is given with its conserved first and last residue. Rows give clone size only sometimes, using once, few, many, or a class for an expanded clone.

clone_size: .; v_call: TRBV19; j_call: TRBJ2-1; cdr3_aa: CASSIAVSSYNEQFF
clone_size: once; v_call: TRBV6-5; j_call: TRBJ1-1; cdr3_aa: CASKVDRAGNTEAFF
clone_size: .; v_call: TRBV5-1; j_call: TRBJ2-1; cdr3_aa: CASSWTPAGGYNEQFF
clone_size: .; v_call: TRBV6-5; j_call: TRBJ2-3; cdr3_aa: CASIGGYTQYF
clone_size: .; v_call: TRBV5-4; j_call: TRBJ2-1; cdr3_aa: CASSLTSGGVSYNEQFF
clone_size: .; v_call: TRBV19; j_call: TRBJ1-2; cdr3_aa: CASSLLIGAPSNYGYTF
clone_size: .; v_call: TRBV4-3; j_call: TRBJ2-5; cdr3_aa: CASSQGPLTVQETQYF
clone_size: .; v_call: TRBV2; j_call: TRBJ2-4; cdr3_aa: CASTPLAHSLGAKNIQYF
clone_size: .; v_call: TRBV9; j_call: TRBJ1-2; cdr3_aa: CASSLTDPSYGYTF
clone_size: .; v_call: TRBV6-1; j_call: TRBJ1-6; cdr3_aa: CASSERDRHNSPLHF
clone_size: once; v_call: TRBV25-1; j_call: TRBJ2-7; cdr3_aa: CASSVPEIPRIYEQYF